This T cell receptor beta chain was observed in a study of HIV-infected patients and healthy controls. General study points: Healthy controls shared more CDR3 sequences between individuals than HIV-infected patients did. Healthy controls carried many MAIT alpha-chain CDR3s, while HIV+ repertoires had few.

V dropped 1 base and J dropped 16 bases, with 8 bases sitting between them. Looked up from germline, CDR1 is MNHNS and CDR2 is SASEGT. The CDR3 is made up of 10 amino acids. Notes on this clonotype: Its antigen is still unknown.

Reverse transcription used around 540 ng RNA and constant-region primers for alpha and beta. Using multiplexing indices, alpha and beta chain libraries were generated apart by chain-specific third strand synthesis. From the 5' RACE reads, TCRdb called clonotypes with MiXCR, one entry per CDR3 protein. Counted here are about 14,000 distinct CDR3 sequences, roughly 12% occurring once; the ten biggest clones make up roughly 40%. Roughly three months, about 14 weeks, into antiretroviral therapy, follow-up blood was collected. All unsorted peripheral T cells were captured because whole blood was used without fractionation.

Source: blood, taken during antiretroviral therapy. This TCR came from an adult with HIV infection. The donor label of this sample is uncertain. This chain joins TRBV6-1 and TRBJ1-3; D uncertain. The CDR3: CASSEGTSYF. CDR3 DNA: TGTGCCAGCAGTGAAGGGACCAGCTATTTT.